These 24 T cell receptor beta chains originate from one sample sequenced in a study of blood T cell repertoires in COVID-19. Profiled with immunoSEQ multiplex PCR; TCRdb holds only in-frame clones, not every one. Among more than 200,000 clones, about 89% were seen once, and the ten largest hold 4.1%. The material sequenced was PBMCs or T cells enriched from blood (not recorded which). The receptors derive from a woman aged 30 to 39 who had recovered from COVID-19.

About this clone itself: An end of the junction differs from the germline gene, which may be a read error. The chain combines TRBV15 with TRBJ2-1, with a tentative D call TRBD1 (6 bases). Germline CDR1 LNHNV, CDR2 YYDKDF (reference sequence). The CDR3 spans 15 residues. The CDR3 protein is CATRRGLDRYNEQFF. The CDR3 DNA follows: TGTGCCACCAGAAGAGGGCTGGACAGATACAATGAGCAGTTCTTC.

The chain joins TRBV29-1 to TRBJ2-7; 8 bases are a match to TRBD1. The CDR3 is 14 amino acids. From germline, CDR1 is SQVTM and CDR2 ANQGSEA. V lost 2 bases and J lost 4; bases outside the gene matches: 7. The CDR3 nucleotides are TGCAGCGTTGAATTTCAGGGGGCTTCGTACGAGCAGTACTTC. It translates to CSVEFQGASYEQYF.

DNA for the CDR3: TGTGCCTGGGATACAGGGGTGACATATGGCTACACCTTC. The encoded protein is CAWDTGVTYGYTF. The chain links TRBV30 to TRBJ1-2; 7 bases are a match to TRBD1. CDR1 is GTSNPN and CDR2 is SVGIG in the germline V gene (reference sequence). The CDR3 length is 13 residues. Unmatched junction bases numbered 8, after V lost 5 bases and J lost 5 bases.

The table lists this clone with a count of one. V is TRBV18 and J is TRBJ1-2; 7 bases align to TRBD1. The CDR3 has 14 residues. V was pared by 5 bases and J by 8 bases, with 11 bases of the junction left unmatched. CDR1 is KGHSH, CDR2 LQKENI, per germline. Written as DNA, the CDR3 is TGTGCCAGCTCAAAGGCCCAACAGGGGAAGGGCTACACCTTC. Protein sequence: CASSKAQQGKGYTF.

This sequence joins TRBV5-4 and TRBJ2-6; D not certain. Germline values: CDR1 SGHNT, CDR2 YYREEE (reference sequence). The length of the CDR3 is 15 residues. The V gene lost 4 bases and the J gene lost 5 bases, with 13 bases spanning the gap. The chain's CDR3 is CASSTGGGRANVLTF. The CDR3 region has the DNA TGTGCCAGCAGCACTGGCGGCGGTAGGGCCAACGTCCTGACTTTC.

The gene calls are TRBV7-9 and TRBJ1-6, with D possibly being TRBD1 (6 bases). The V gene's germline CDR1 is SEHNR and CDR2 FQNEAQ (reference sequence). The CDR3 sequence is 16 residues long. The germline V and J ends were trimmed by 2 bases and 9 bases, with 17 bases remaining between them. This chain's CDR3 is CASSLRGRGRSSPLHF. Written as DNA, the CDR3 is TGTGCCAGCAGCTTAAGGGGCAGGGGCAGAAGTTCACCCCTCCACTTT.

V gene TRBV4-1 combines with J gene TRBJ1-5, with TRBD1 as a possible D gene (6 bases). In germline, CDR1 is MGHRA, CDR2 YSYEKL. The CDR3 sequence is 16 residues long. The V and J ends lost 1 base and 4 bases respectively, with 14 bases between them. The CDR3 loop reads CASSQGTDRKNQPQHF. The CDR3 DNA follows: TGCGCCAGCAGCCAAGGGACAGACAGGAAAAATCAGCCCCAGCATTTT.

This chain links TRBV3-1 (or the pseudogene TRBV3-2) with TRBJ2-7; 13 nucleotides align to TRBD2. The CDR3 is 15 amino acids. Germline V gene sequence: CDR1 LGHDT, CDR2 YNNKEL (reference sequence). V was clipped by 4 bases and J by 0 bases; unmatched bases: 0. CDR3 bases: TGTGCCAGCAGCCGGACTAGCGGGAGCTCCTACGAGCAGTACTTC. As protein: CASSRTSGSSYEQYF.

This clone was seen repeatedly, ten times or more. The chain carries TRBV28 and TRBJ1-2, with D tentatively TRBD1 (5 bases). V lost 4 bases and J lost 5, with 11 bases in between. CDR3 length: 13 residues. Germline loops: CDR1 MDHEN, CDR2 SYDVKM. The CDR3: CASSSQGAYGYTF. CDR3 DNA: TGTGCCAGCAGTTCCCAGGGTGCGTATGGCTACACCTTC.

The V and J genes are TRBV28 and TRBJ1-4, with D possibly TRBD1 on 5 matching bases. The V gene lost 6 bases and the J gene lost 8 bases, with 22 bases spanning the gap. The CDR3 covers 16 residues. CDR1 and CDR2 (germline): MDHEN, SYDVKM. CDR3 amino acids: CASSGVVRASREKLFF. The CDR3 DNA reads TGTGCCAGCAGCGGTGTCGTCAGGGCAAGTCGAGAAAAACTGTTTTTT. Combining the CDR3 with reference TRBV28 and TRBJ1-4 gives the whole variable domain DVKVTQSSRYLVKRTGEKVFLECVQDMDHENMFWYRQDPGLGLRLIYFSYDVKMKEKGDIPEGYSVSREKKERFSLILESASTNQTSMYLCASSGVVRASREKLFFGSGTQLSVL.

The DNA of the CDR3 is TGTGCCAGTAGTATAGGGACAGGGGACTACGAGCAGTACTTC. Its protein product is CASSIGTGDYEQYF. The chain has TRBV19 and TRBJ2-7; 9 bases are shared with TRBD1. Unmatched junction bases numbered 1, after V lost 1 base and J lost 3 bases. The CDR3 has 14 amino acids. CDR1 is LNHDA and CDR2 is SQIVND in the germline V gene (reference sequence).

This clone was counted only a few times. The chain couples TRBV7-3 to TRBJ2-1, with TRBD2 matching 10 bases. Trimming took 3 bases from V and 1 from J; bases not matched to a gene: 3. Germline lookup yields CDR1 SGHTA and CDR2 FQGTGA. The CDR3 is 16 amino acids. This CDR3 reads CASSLDSGRSYNEQFF. The DNA of the CDR3 is TGTGCCAGCAGCTTGGATAGCGGGAGGTCCTACAATGAGCAGTTCTTC.

This clone was found many times. This chain uses TRBV30 with TRBJ1-6, with 8 bases matching TRBD1. The trim removed 3 bases at V and 7 bases at J, leaving 8 bases unmatched. The V gene's germline CDR1 is GTSNPN and CDR2 SVGIG (reference sequence). The CDR3 has 15 residues. The CDR3 protein is CAWSVGDRTNSPLHF. CDR3 sequence (DNA): TGTGCCTGGAGCGTGGGGGACAGGACAAATTCACCCCTCCACTTT.

The chain is built from TRBV19 and TRBJ1-1, with 12 bases fitting TRBD1. J was trimmed by 8 bases and V by 4 bases; bases with no gene match: 5. Germline values: CDR1 LNHDA, CDR2 SQIVND (reference sequence). The CDR3 is 14 amino acids. The CDR3 sequence is CASSRGQGALEAFF. The CDR3 nucleotides read TGTGCCAGTAGTAGGGGACAGGGGGCTTTAGAAGCTTTCTTT.

This clone has only one observation. V usage is TRBV19 and J usage is TRBJ2-2; possibly TRBD2 for D (7 bases). With 5 bases removed from V and 9 bases from J, the gap between germline ends came to 19 bases. Germline CDR1 LNHDA, CDR2 SQIVND (reference sequence). This CDR3 region has 15 residues. The CDR3 loop reads CASSLLGGGVRELFF. The CDR3 nucleotides are TGTGCCAGTAGTCTTCTGGGCGGGGGCGTAAGGGAGCTGTTTTTT. The variable domain in full, with the rest retrieved from reference TRBV19 and TRBJ2-2, is DGGITQSPKYLFRKEGQNVTLSCEQNLNHDAMYWYRQDPGQGLRLIYYSQIVNDFQKGDIAEGYSVSREKKESFPLTVTSAQKNPTAFYLCASSLLGGGVRELFFGEGSRLTVL.

The chain is built from TRBV19 and TRBJ2-2; 11 nucleotides agree with TRBD1. This CDR3 is built from 15 residues. Germline loops: CDR1 LNHDA, CDR2 SQIVND (reference sequence). J lost 5 bases, V lost 7 bases, and 6 bases had no gene match. The CDR3 DNA sequence: TGTGCCAGTACGGACAGGGGGCGCGGAACCGGGGAGCTGTTTTTT. Translation: CASTDRGRGTGELFF. Filled out from reference TRBV19 and TRBJ2-2, the complete variable domain reads DGGITQSPKYLFRKEGQNVTLSCEQNLNHDAMYWYRQDPGQGLRLIYYSQIVNDFQKGDIAEGYSVSREKKESFPLTVTSAQKNPTAFYLCASTDRGRGTGELFFGEGSRLTVL.

The J gene is TRBJ2-3, the V gene TRBV4-1; D gene uncertain. With 0 bases removed from V and 3 bases from J, the gap between germline ends came to 7 bases. The CDR3 runs 14 residues. CDR1 is MGHRA, CDR2 YSYEKL, per germline. The CDR3 nucleotides read TGCGCCAGCAGCCAAGATCATCCAACAGATACGCAGTATTTT. It specifies CASSQDHPTDTQYF.

The CDR3 bases are TGCGCCAGCAGCCAGACTGAAACTAATGAAAAACTGTTTTTT. The encoded protein is CASSQTETNEKLFF. The chain links TRBV4-1 to TRBJ1-4; D ambiguous. The CDR3 length is 14 residues. Trimming left V 3 bases short and J 1 base short, with 6 bases between. Per the germline V gene, CDR1 is MGHRA and CDR2 is YSYEKL.

The chain joins TRBV6-5 to TRBJ1-2; D perhaps matches TRBD1 (5 bases). Germline loops: CDR1 MNHEY, CDR2 SVGAGI. V lost 5 bases and J 4 bases, leaving 14 bases between the germline ends. The CDR3 extends over 14 amino acids. The CDR3 is CASSRGTSLYGYTF. The CDR3 DNA is TGTGCCAGCAGTCGCGGGACGTCCCTCTATGGCTACACCTTC.

This sequence joins TRBV11-2 and TRBJ2-5; TRBD2 matches at 12 bases. CDR1 is SGHAT and CDR2 is FQNNGV in the germline V gene. The V gene end was trimmed by 5 bases and the J gene end by 5 bases; junction bases not matched to a gene: 12. The CDR3 loop spans 17 amino acids. This CDR3 is CASSRRQLAGGGETQYF. The CDR3 DNA reads as TGTGCCAGCAGCCGACGACAACTAGCGGGAGGAGGGGAGACCCAGTACTTC.

The CDR3 spells CAISGDRGNTIYF. CDR3 bases: TGTGCCATCAGTGGGGACAGGGGAAACACCATATATTTT. The gene calls are TRBV10-3 and TRBJ1-3, with 8 bases fitting TRBD1. The CDR3 contains 13 residues. Germline lookup yields CDR1 ENHRY and CDR2 SYGVKD. V shed 4 bases and J 4 bases; nucleotides not matched to a gene: 0.

The CDR3 reads CASSQVATGLEKLFF. CDR3 nucleotides: TGCGCCAGCAGCCAAGTGGCGACAGGGCTAGAAAAACTGTTTTTT. This sequence joins TRBV4-3 and TRBJ1-4, with 7 bases matching TRBD1. The CDR3 is 15 residues long. Germline values: CDR1 LGHNA, CDR2 YSLEER. Trimming removed 1 base from V and 8 bases from J; junction bases left unmatched: 7.

The gene calls are TRBV10-3 and TRBJ1-1, with D tentatively TRBD1 (5 bases). The CDR3 has 13 residues. CDR1 is ENHRY and CDR2 is SYGVKD in the germline V gene. Trimming left V 2 bases short and J 3 bases short, with 7 bases between. This chain's CDR3 is CAISEAGDTEAFF. The DNA of the CDR3 is TGTGCCATCAGTGAGGCGGGGGACACTGAAGCTTTCTTT.

The V and J genes are TRBV4-1 and TRBJ1-4; D is undetermined. The CDR3 runs to 15 residues. V was shortened by 6 bases and J by 5 bases, with 16 bases between the two germline ends. Germline V gene data show CDR1 as MGHRA and CDR2 as YSYEKL. This CDR3 reads CASSISLGSNEKLFF. The CDR3 coding sequence is TGCGCCAGCAGTATTTCGCTAGGTTCCAATGAAAAACTGTTTTTT.